The text below deals with one T cell receptor (beta chain). These data originate in a study of blood T cell repertoires in COVID-19. CDR1 and CDR2 (germline): MNHEY, SMNVEV (reference sequence). This CDR3 has 14 residues. Trimming pared 8 bases from V and 5 bases from J, leaving 16 bases between. The method was immunoSEQ multiplex PCR; TCRdb's version includes in-frame clones alone and lacks a portion of them. The sample holds 180,000 or so clones, about four fifths seen once. The source of this sequence is a woman aged 40 to 50 with COVID-19, enrolled during active disease. Sequenced sample: peripheral blood. The chain employs TRBV27 and TRBJ2-1, with D possibly TRBD2 on 6 matching bases. The CDR3 nucleotides read TGTGCCAGCGGGCCACCGGGACTCAACAATGAGCAGTTCTTC. It encodes CASGPPGLNNEQFF.